These 31 T cell receptor beta chains came from one sample sequenced in a study of blood T cell repertoires in COVID-19. Repertoires were generated with immunoSEQ multiplex PCR, while TCRdb's copy carries only in-frame clones and drops some. The table has around 300,000 clones, 88% seen once. Sample: PBMCs or T cells enriched from blood (not recorded which). These receptors were obtained from a woman aged 25-40 years who had recovered from COVID-19.

V usage is TRBV7-9 and J usage is TRBJ1-6, with 10 bases fitting TRBD1. There are 16 residues in the CDR3. In germline, CDR1 is SEHNR, CDR2 FQNEAQ (reference sequence). V lost 5 bases and J lost 8; bases outside the gene matches: 9. This chain's CDR3 is CASSPRGTGVDSPLHF. The CDR3 DNA reads as TGTGCCAGCAGCCCTCGAGGGACAGGGGTTGATTCACCCCTCCACTTT.

The chain joins TRBV30 to TRBJ1-5; unclear D gene. Between the trimmed V and J ends, which lost 8 bases and 2 bases, there was a span of 13 bases. CDR1 and CDR2 (germline): GTSNPN, SVGIG (reference sequence). The CDR3 is 13 amino acids. The CDR3 DNA reads as TGTGCCATGGCAGAGGCAGGCAATCAGCCCCAGCATTTT. Amino acid sequence: CAMAEAGNQPQHF.

The chain combines TRBV5-1 with TRBJ2-3; D gene ambiguous. The germline V and J ends were trimmed by 4 bases and 4 bases, with 7 bases remaining between them. This CDR3 is built from 12 residues. From germline, CDR1 is SGHRS and CDR2 YFSETQ. CDR3 in DNA: TGCGCCAGCAGCCCCGAGTCAGATACGCAGTATTTT. Amino acids: CASSPESDTQYF.

The rearrangement uses TRBV5-4 and TRBJ2-4; 10 nucleotides agree with TRBD1. This CDR3 contains 16 residues. V lost 4 bases, J lost 4 bases, and 8 bases stayed unmatched. The germline gives CDR1 SGHNT, CDR2 YYREEE (reference sequence). The CDR3 DNA follows: TGTGCCAGCAGCCTATCCGGGACAGGGGTTAAAAACATTCAGTACTTC. Translating it yields CASSLSGTGVKNIQYF.

The chain is built from TRBV6-5 and TRBJ1-2; 10 nucleotides match TRBD1. This CDR3 has 14 amino acids. Germline-derived CDR1 and CDR2 are MNHEY and SVGAGI. V lost 5 bases and J lost 3; bases outside the gene matches: 3. CDR3 loop: CASSPGTGDYGYTF. CDR3 nucleotides: TGTGCCAGCAGTCCTGGGACAGGGGACTATGGCTACACCTTC.

The J gene is TRBJ1-5, the V gene TRBV5-5; D is uncertain. V was clipped by 4 bases and J by 1 base, with 15 bases between them. The CDR3 loop spans 16 amino acids. Germline V gene data show CDR1 as SGHKS and CDR2 as YYEKEE (reference sequence). In DNA form, the CDR3 reads TGTGCCAGCAGCCTCCTGGGCCAACGAAGCAATCAGCCCCAGCATTTT. Encoded protein: CASSLLGQRSNQPQHF.

The V and J genes are TRBV19 and TRBJ1-5, with no clear D. There are 13 residues in the CDR3. V lost 6 bases and J 3 bases, leaving 9 bases between the germline ends. Looked up from germline, CDR1 is LNHDA and CDR2 is SQIVND (reference sequence). CDR3 amino acids: CASRRQINQPQHF. In nucleotides, the CDR3 is TGTGCCAGTAGGAGGCAGATCAATCAGCCCCAGCATTTT.

The V and J genes are TRBV7-3 and TRBJ1-4; 7 nucleotides align to TRBD1. The CDR3 totals 15 residues. The V segment lost 6 bases and the J segment 8 bases; nucleotides outside the gene matches: 12. Germline CDR1 reads SGHTA; CDR2 reads FQGTGA. CDR3 region: CASSKTGSEKEKLFF. The CDR3 DNA sequence: TGTGCCAGCAGTAAGACAGGGAGTGAGAAGGAAAAACTGTTTTTT. Full variable domain (missing parts from reference TRBV7-3 and TRBJ1-4): GAGVSQTPSNKVTEKGKYVELRCDPISGHTALYWYRQSLGQGPEFLIYFQGTGAADDSGLPNDRFFAVRPEGSVSTLKIQRTERGDSAVYLCASSKTGSEKEKLFFGSGTQLSVL.

The chain recombines TRBV5-1 with TRBJ2-7; possible D gene TRBD2, 6 bases. This CDR3 contains 14 residues. V dropped 0 bases and J dropped 4 bases, with 11 bases sitting between them. Germline lookup yields CDR1 SGHRS and CDR2 YFSETQ. The CDR3 here is CASSLAGVRYEQYF. In DNA form, the CDR3 reads TGCGCCAGCAGCTTGGCGGGAGTACGGTACGAGCAGTACTTC. The variable domain in full, with the rest retrieved from reference TRBV5-1 and TRBJ2-7, is KAGVTQTPRYLIKTRGQQVTLSCSPISGHRSVSWYQQTPGQGLQFLFEYFSETQRNKGNFPGRFSGRQFSNSRSEMNVSTLELGDSALYLCASSLAGVRYEQYFGPGTRLTVT.

This chain connects TRBV4-1 to TRBJ1-4, with D unresolved. Trimming took 4 bases from V and 0 from J, leaving 9 bases between them. There are 15 residues in the CDR3. Germline V gene sequence: CDR1 MGHRA, CDR2 YSYEKL. CDR3 region: CASSLDIATNEKLFF. Here the CDR3 DNA reads TGCGCCAGCAGCCTCGACATTGCAACTAATGAAAAACTGTTTTTT.

The chain joins TRBV28 to TRBJ1-2; TRBD1 aligns across 9 bases. The CDR3 is 13 residues long. Trimming removed 5 bases from V and 6 bases from J; junction bases left unmatched: 4. The germline gives CDR1 MDHEN, CDR2 SYDVKM. Written as DNA, the CDR3 is TGTGCCAGCAGTCCATGGACAGGGGATGGCTACACCTTC. This sequence encodes CASSPWTGDGYTF.

The chain carries TRBV19 and TRBJ2-7; TRBD2 aligns across 7 bases. CDR1 and CDR2 from the germline V gene are LNHDA and SQIVND (reference sequence). The CDR3 has 19 residues. J was trimmed by 3 bases and V by 1 base; bases with no gene match: 18. CDR3 residues: CASSIGRGKPGLKYYEQYF. The CDR3 nucleotides read TGTGCCAGTAGTATAGGTCGGGGGAAACCGGGACTAAAATACTACGAGCAGTACTTC.

In regard to this clone: Within the sample, other DNA sequences also encode this same CDR3. The gene calls are TRBV9 and TRBJ2-1, with TRBD2 matching over 9 bases. Germline V CDR1 and CDR2: SGDLS, YYNGEE. V lost 0 bases, J lost 5 bases, and 3 bases stayed unmatched. This CDR3 contains 15 residues. This CDR3 reads CASSVEGLADNEQFF. DNA for the CDR3: TGTGCCAGCAGCGTAGAGGGACTAGCCGACAATGAGCAGTTCTTC.

This chain joins TRBV2 and TRBJ2-1; D unclear. This CDR3 comprises 13 residues. Germline CDR1 and CDR2: SNHLY and FYNNEI. V was clipped by 5 bases and J by 0 bases, with 5 bases between them. CDR3 amino acids: CASSPNSYNEQFF. The CDR3 nucleotides read TGTGCCAGCAGTCCCAACTCCTACAATGAGCAGTTCTTC.

The chain carries TRBV5-5 and TRBJ2-7, with D possibly being TRBD1 (6 bases). The CDR3 loop spans 12 amino acids. V was cut by 2 bases and J by 5 bases, with 8 bases left in between. CDR1 SGHKS and CDR2 YYEKEE come from the germline V gene (reference sequence). DNA for the CDR3: TGTGCCAGCAGCTTTACAGGGAACGAGCAGTACTTC. Translated, it gives CASSFTGNEQYF.

The V call is TRBV27, the J call TRBJ2-3, with TRBD2 identical over 8 bases. Germline CDR1 is MNHEY and CDR2 is SMNVEV (reference sequence). This CDR3 contains 14 residues. V lost 7 bases, J lost 3 bases, and 6 bases stayed unmatched. The CDR3 DNA follows: TGTGCCAGCACCCCCGGGACTAGAACAGATACGCAGTATTTT. Translated, it gives CASTPGTRTDTQYF.

The chain is built from TRBV5-4 and TRBJ1-1, with D maybe TRBD1 (5 bases). Between the trimmed V and J ends, which lost 4 bases and 4 bases, there was a span of 11 bases. Germline V gene data show CDR1 as SGHNT and CDR2 as YYREEE (reference sequence). This CDR3 comprises 13 residues. CDR3 residues: CASSPGGVTEAFF. The DNA of the CDR3 is TGTGCCAGCAGCCCGGGAGGGGTCACTGAAGCTTTCTTT.

The CDR3 bases are TGCAGTGCTAGTAATCGGGCCGGGGTCAGAACTAATGAAAAACTGTTTTTT. It encodes CSASNRAGVRTNEKLFF. V usage is TRBV20-1 and J usage is TRBJ1-4; no clear D gene. CDR1 and CDR2 (germline): DFQATT, SNEGSKA (reference sequence). V was trimmed by 3 bases and J by 1 base, leaving 18 bases between them. This CDR3 has 17 residues.

The chain is built from TRBV7-9 and TRBJ2-5, with TRBD2 identical over 11 bases. CDR1 and CDR2 (germline): SEHNR, FQNEAQ (reference sequence). The CDR3 extends over 15 amino acids. Germline trimming cut 4 bases from V and 2 bases from J; bases unmatched to any gene: 3. CDR3 loop: CASSSASGGQETQYF. CDR3 in DNA: TGTGCCAGCAGCTCCGCTAGCGGGGGGCAAGAGACCCAGTACTTC.

This rearrangement joins TRBV10-3 to TRBJ1-4, with D maybe TRBD1 (5 bases). With 3 bases removed from V and 5 bases from J, the gap between germline ends came to 13 bases. The CDR3 loop spans 15 amino acids. Germline lookup yields CDR1 ENHRY and CDR2 SYGVKD. DNA for the CDR3: TGTGCCATCAGTGACCCGGGGGTTCAAAATGAAAAACTGTTTTTT. This encodes CAISDPGVQNEKLFF.

The chain links TRBV11-3 to TRBJ2-5; TRBD1 matches at 7 bases. The J segment lost 6 bases and the V segment lost 3 bases, leaving 4 bases of the junction unmatched. Per the germline V gene, CDR1 is SGHNT and CDR2 is YENEEA. This CDR3 is 13 amino acids long. The CDR3 sequence is CASSFDREKTQYF. The CDR3 coding sequence is TGTGCCAGCAGCTTTGACAGGGAGAAGACCCAGTACTTC.

This clone occurred once. The rearrangement links TRBV5-4 to TRBJ1-1; the D gene is possibly TRBD1 (5 bases). Germline assignment: CDR1 SGHNT and CDR2 YYREEE (reference sequence). CDR3 length: 16 amino acids. Between the trimmed V and J ends, which lost 2 bases and 6 bases, there was a span of 20 bases. CDR3: CASSFARRGLDAEAFF. The CDR3 nucleotides are TGTGCCAGCAGCTTTGCGAGGCGGGGCCTGGACGCTGAAGCTTTCTTT.

The chain links TRBV19 to TRBJ1-3; D is perhaps TRBD1 (5 bases). The CDR3 spans 15 residues. Germline lookup yields CDR1 LNHDA and CDR2 SQIVND (reference sequence). V lost 7 bases and J lost 4, with 17 bases in between. CDR3 DNA sequence: TGTGCCAGTAAAAAGGACACAACGGCGGGAAACACCATATATTTT. It translates to CASKKDTTAGNTIYF.

The chain combines TRBV2 with TRBJ1-2; D may be TRBD1 (6 bases). Germline V CDR1 and CDR2: SNHLY, FYNNEI. The germline V and J ends were trimmed by 6 bases and 6 bases, with 17 bases remaining between them. The CDR3 is 14 amino acids. Written as DNA, the CDR3 is TGTGCCAGCAGCCGGGACATACCACCTCATGGCTACACCTTC. It yields the protein CASSRDIPPHGYTF.

The rearrangement links TRBV4-1 to TRBJ1-3; perhaps TRBD1 as D (5 bases). The CDR3 is 13 amino acids. V lost 4 bases and J 4 bases, leaving 8 bases between the germline ends. The germline gives CDR1 MGHRA, CDR2 YSYEKL. The DNA for the CDR3 is TGCGCCAGCAGCCGGGGGAGGGGAAACACCATATATTTT. Translating gives CASSRGRGNTIYF.

This rearrangement joins TRBV19 to TRBJ1-1; tentatively, D is TRBD1 (5 bases). This CDR3 has 14 residues. The germline V and J ends were trimmed by 2 bases and 5 bases, with 12 bases remaining between them. Germline V lookup: CDR1 LNHDA, CDR2 SQIVND (reference sequence). The CDR3 DNA is TGTGCCAGTAGTATATCAATCGGGGGAACTGAAGCTTTCTTT. This encodes CASSISIGGTEAFF.

The chain combines TRBV5-6 with TRBJ1-6; 7 bases agree with TRBD1. Germline V gene data show CDR1 as SGHDT and CDR2 as YYEEEE. Trimming at V came to 1 base and at J to 4 bases, leaving 8 bases not matched to a gene. The CDR3 contains 17 residues. The CDR3 DNA sequence: TGTGCCAGCAGCTTGTCAAGCAACAGGGGTTATAATTCACCCCTCCACTTT. It translates to CASSLSSNRGYNSPLHF.

The genes are TRBV10-3 and TRBJ2-3; no reliable D call. Germline V CDR1 and CDR2: ENHRY, SYGVKD. Trimming stripped 6 bases from V and 4 bases from J, with 20 bases between. This CDR3 is built from 16 residues. CDR3 amino acids: CAIREEQPPGADTQYF. The DNA for the CDR3 is TGTGCCATCAGGGAAGAACAGCCCCCCGGTGCAGATACGCAGTATTTT.

The V gene is TRBV28, the J gene TRBJ1-1; possible D gene TRBD1, 5 bases. The CDR3 is made up of 14 amino acids. Germline loops: CDR1 MDHEN, CDR2 SYDVKM. Trimming pared 3 bases from V and 0 bases from J, leaving 8 bases between. The DNA for the CDR3 is TGTGCCAGCAGTTTTCCAGGGATGAACACTGAAGCTTTCTTT. Translated, it gives CASSFPGMNTEAFF. Full variable domain (rest looked up from reference TRBV28 and TRBJ1-1): DVKVTQSSRYLVKRTGEKVFLECVQDMDHENMFWYRQDPGLGLRLIYFSYDVKMKEKGDIPEGYSVSREKKERFSLILESASTNQTSMYLCASSFPGMNTEAFFGQGTRLTVV.

The chain links TRBV9 to TRBJ1-4; D uncertain. The CDR3 contains 12 residues. CDR1 and CDR2 (germline): SGDLS, YYNGEE. V lost 0 bases and J lost 8, with 5 bases in between. CDR3: CASSVAREKLFF. Written as DNA, the CDR3 is TGTGCCAGCAGCGTAGCGCGGGAAAAACTGTTTTTT.

The chain uses TRBV3-1 (or the pseudogene TRBV3-2) and TRBJ2-1; D possibly corresponds to TRBD2 (6 bases). CDR1 and CDR2 from the germline V gene are LGHDT and YNNKEL (reference sequence). The CDR3 is 16 amino acids. The V gene lost 2 bases and the J gene lost 7 bases, with 18 bases spanning the gap. For the CDR3, the DNA is TGTGCCAGCAGCCAATCCCCGTATTGGGGGGTTAATGAGCAGTTCTTC. It is translated as CASSQSPYWGVNEQFF.